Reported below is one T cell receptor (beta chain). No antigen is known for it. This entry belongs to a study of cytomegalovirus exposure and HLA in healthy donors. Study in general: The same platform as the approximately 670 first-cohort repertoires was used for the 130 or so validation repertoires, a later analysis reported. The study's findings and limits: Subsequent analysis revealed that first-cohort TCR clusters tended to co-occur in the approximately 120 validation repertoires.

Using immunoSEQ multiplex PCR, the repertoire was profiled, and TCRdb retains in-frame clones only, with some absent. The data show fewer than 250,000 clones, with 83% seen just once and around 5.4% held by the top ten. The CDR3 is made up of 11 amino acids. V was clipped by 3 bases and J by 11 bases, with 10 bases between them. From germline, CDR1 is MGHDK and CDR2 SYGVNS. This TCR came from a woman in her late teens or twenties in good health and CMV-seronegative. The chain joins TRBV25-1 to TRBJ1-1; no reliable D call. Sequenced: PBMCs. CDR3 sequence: CASSDRRRAFF. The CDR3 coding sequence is TGTGCCAGCAGTGACAGGAGGCGCGCTTTCTTT.